This TCR beta chain was found in a study of cytomegalovirus exposure and HLA in healthy donors. V lost 3 bases, J lost 3 bases, and 3 bases stayed unmatched. The CDR3 runs 15 residues. Germline-derived CDR1 and CDR2 are SNHLY and FYNNEI. Sequencing used immunoSEQ multiplex PCR; TCRdb keeps in-frame clones, though not all of them. The data contain more than 150,000 clones, about 80% of them seen just once; the ten biggest clones take up about 3%. This clonotype was sampled from a young woman in good health and CMV-seropositive. The chain is built from TRBV2 and TRBJ2-3; 10 positions agree with TRBD1. Sequencing input: PBMCs. As DNA, the CDR3 is TGTGCCAGCAGTGATTTGGGACAGGGGACAGATACGCAGTATTTT. Amino acid sequence: CASSDLGQGTDTQYF. Filled out from reference TRBV2 and TRBJ2-3, the complete variable domain reads EPEVTQTPSHQVTQMGQEVILRCVPISNHLYFYWYRQILGQKVEFLVSFYNNEISEKSEIFDDQFSVERPDGSNFTLKIRSTKLEDSAMYFCASSDLGQGTDTQYFGPGTRLTVL.